This paragraph reports one T cell receptor beta chain. Its specificity is not known. Clones were sequenced by immunoSEQ multiplex PCR, and TCRdb holds only the in-frame ones, with some missing. The sample consists of 90,000 to 130,000 clones, over 85% of them appearing once. The data belong to a study of T cell responses to AZD1222 COVID-19 vaccine. Broader study findings: Females outnumbered males among donors, who were mostly white British; clonal diversity was possibly underestimated. Sampling captured repertoires only after the peak T cell response. Compared with day 0, the breadth and depth of the Spike-specific TCR repertoire rose significantly after two doses of AZD1222.

The sequence derives from an adult who received the AZD1222 COVID-19 vaccine. The sequenced sample was peripheral blood, obtained 28 days after the second AZD1222 dose.

This CDR3 is CASSPPGQLNYGYTF. CDR3 in DNA: TGTGCCAGCTCACCGCCGGGACAGTTAAACTATGGCTACACCTTC. This rearrangement joins TRBV18 to TRBJ1-2, with 7 bases identical to TRBD1. This CDR3 has 15 amino acids. In germline, CDR1 is KGHSH, CDR2 LQKENI. After removal of 3 bases from V and 2 bases from J, the junction contained 6 bases not matched to a gene.